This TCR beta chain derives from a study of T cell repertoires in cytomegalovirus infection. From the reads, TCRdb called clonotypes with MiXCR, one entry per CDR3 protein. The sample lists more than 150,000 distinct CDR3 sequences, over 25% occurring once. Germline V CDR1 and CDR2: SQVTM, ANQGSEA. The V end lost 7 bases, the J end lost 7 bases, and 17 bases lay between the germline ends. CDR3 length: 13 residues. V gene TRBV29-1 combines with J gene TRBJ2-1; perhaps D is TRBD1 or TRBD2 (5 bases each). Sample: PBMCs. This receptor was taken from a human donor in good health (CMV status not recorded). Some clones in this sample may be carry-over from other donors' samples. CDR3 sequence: CSADEGRGNEQFF. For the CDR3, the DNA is TGCAGCGCTGACGAGGGACGAGGGAATGAGCAGTTCTTC.